The text below deals with one T cell receptor beta chain. Random hexamers served to reverse transcribe roughly 0.5 to 1 ug RNA. Multiplex immunoSEQ PCR targeted 54 Vbeta and 13 Jbeta TCR beta segments. TCRdb independently ran MiXCR on the immunoSEQ multiplex PCR reads; one entry per CDR3 protein. The data contain under 200,000 distinct CDR3 sequences, roughly 94% of them seen just once; the ten biggest clones take up 0.12%. The data derive from a study of CD8 T cells in Susac syndrome. TCR beta sequences were obtained from blood CD8+ and CD4+ T cells. The CDR3 consists of 16 residues. V lost 7 bases and J lost 0; bases outside the gene matches: 8.

The receptor was derived from a human donor with Susac syndrome. The chain couples TRBV12-3 or TRBV12-4 to TRBJ2-1; 8 nucleotides align to TRBD2. What was sequenced was CD4+ T cells from PBMCs. The CDR3 protein is CASTDSGASSYNEQFF. CDR3 nucleotides: TGTGCCAGCACCGATAGCGGGGCGAGCTCCTACAATGAGCAGTTCTTC.